The clone carrying this T cell receptor (beta chain) was counted a few times. What it binds is not known. The CDR3 length is 16 residues. From germline, CDR1 is DFQATT and CDR2 SNEGSKA (reference sequence). V dropped 1 base and J dropped 6 bases, with 19 bases sitting between them. One entry per CDR3 protein results from TCRdb running MiXCR on the RT-PCR reads. The sample shows hundreds of thousands of distinct CDR3 sequences, 9% to 15% of them seen only once. The record originates from a study of response to subunit inactivated influenza vaccine. Findings and caveats of the study: It was suggested by the authors that few new T cells are recruited by each seasonal influenza vaccination.

This chain uses TRBV20-1 with TRBJ2-1; D might be TRBD1 (6 bases). This clonotype was obtained from a man between 50 and 59 years old who received an inactivated influenza vaccine. The sequencing used non-naive T cells sorted from PBMCs, collected roughly 15 days before vaccination. The CDR3 DNA is TGCAGTGCTAGAGGGGGTATGGCAGGGGCGCGCAATGAGCAGTTCTTC. Residues: CSARGGMAGARNEQFF.